This T cell receptor beta chain is from a study of cytomegalovirus exposure and HLA in healthy donors. Repertoires were generated with immunoSEQ multiplex PCR, while TCRdb's copy carries only in-frame clones and drops some. The data contain about 200,000 clones, around four fifths of them singletons. From germline, CDR1 is LNHDA and CDR2 SQIVND (reference sequence). The CDR3 consists of 12 residues. The V end lost 10 bases, the J end lost 2 bases, and 11 bases lay between the germline ends. Notes on this clone: Its target is unknown.

Study observations and caveats: Cytomegalovirus-associated status was assigned to more than 150 TCR beta chains. For most TCR sequences rarity was the rule, although some public TCRs occurred in many donors.

The material sequenced was PBMCs. The V gene is TRBV19, the J gene TRBJ2-5; D gene ambiguous. The receptor was isolated from a young woman in good health and CMV-seronegative. The CDR3 loop is CATLEAQETQYF. The CDR3 DNA sequence: TGTGCCACCCTCGAGGCTCAAGAGACCCAGTACTTC.